What follows is one T cell receptor (beta chain) and its context. V was pared by 10 bases and J by 5 bases, with 11 bases between. The CDR3 totals 11 residues. Germline CDR1 is LNHDA and CDR2 is SQIVND (reference sequence). This entry belongs to a study of blood T cell repertoires in COVID-19. Study-level information: Acute and convalescent COVID-19 samples came from the United States, Italy and Spain. PBMCs, B-cell-depleted T cells, or T cells were the source of the cDNA or gDNA that made up the material.

In the study's own analysis: Researchers report that nucleated cell counts were estimated from reference gene primer amplification. Libraries were prepared by immunoSEQ multiplex PCR; TCRdb keeps only in-frame clonotypes and omits some of them. V and J calls and clone size come straight from that table; D and trimming were deduced from the DNA. Of 200,000 to 250,000 clones detected, approximately 83% appear once; the ten largest clones hold roughly 7%. The specimen was peripheral blood. The chain couples TRBV19 to TRBJ2-5; D is undetermined. The origin of this receptor is a woman between 50 and 59 years old with acute or convalescent COVID-19. Here the CDR3 reads CAIRSAETQYF. CDR3 nucleotide sequence: TGTGCCATAAGATCTGCGGAGACCCAGTACTTC.